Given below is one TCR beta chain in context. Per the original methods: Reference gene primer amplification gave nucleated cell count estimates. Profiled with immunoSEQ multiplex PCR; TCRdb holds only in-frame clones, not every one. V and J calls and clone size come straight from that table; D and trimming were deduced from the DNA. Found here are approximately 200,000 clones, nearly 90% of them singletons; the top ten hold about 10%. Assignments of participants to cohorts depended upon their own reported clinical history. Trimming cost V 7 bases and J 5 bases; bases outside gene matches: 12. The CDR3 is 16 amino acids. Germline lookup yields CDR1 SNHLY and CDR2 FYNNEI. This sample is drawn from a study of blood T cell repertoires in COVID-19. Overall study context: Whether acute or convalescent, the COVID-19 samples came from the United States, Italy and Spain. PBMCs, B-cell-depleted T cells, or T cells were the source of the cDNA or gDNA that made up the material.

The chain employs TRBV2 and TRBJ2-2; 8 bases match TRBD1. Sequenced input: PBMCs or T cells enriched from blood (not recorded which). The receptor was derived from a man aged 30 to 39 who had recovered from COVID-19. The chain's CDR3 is CASTPLVRGPTGELFF. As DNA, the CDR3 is TGTGCCAGCACTCCCTTAGTCAGGGGGCCAACCGGGGAGCTGTTTTTT.